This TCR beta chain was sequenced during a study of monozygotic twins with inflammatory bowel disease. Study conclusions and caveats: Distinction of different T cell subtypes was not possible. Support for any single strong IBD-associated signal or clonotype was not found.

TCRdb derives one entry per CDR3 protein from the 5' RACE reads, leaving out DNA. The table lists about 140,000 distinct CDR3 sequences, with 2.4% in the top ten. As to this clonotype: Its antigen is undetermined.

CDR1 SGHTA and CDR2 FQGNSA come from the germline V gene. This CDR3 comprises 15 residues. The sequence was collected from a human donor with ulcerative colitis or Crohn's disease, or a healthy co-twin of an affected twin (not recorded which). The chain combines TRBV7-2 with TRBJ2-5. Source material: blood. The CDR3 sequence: CASSLAAGPQETQYF.